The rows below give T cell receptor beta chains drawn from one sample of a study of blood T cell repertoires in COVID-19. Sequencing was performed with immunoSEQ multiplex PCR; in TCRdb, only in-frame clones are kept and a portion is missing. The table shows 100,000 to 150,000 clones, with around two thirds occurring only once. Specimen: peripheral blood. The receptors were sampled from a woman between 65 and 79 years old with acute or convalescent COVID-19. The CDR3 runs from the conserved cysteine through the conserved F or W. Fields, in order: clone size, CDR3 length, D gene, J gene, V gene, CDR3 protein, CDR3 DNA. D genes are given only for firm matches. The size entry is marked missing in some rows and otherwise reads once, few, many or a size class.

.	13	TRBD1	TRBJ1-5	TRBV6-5	CASTGTGVSSRHF	TGTGCCTCGACTGGGACAGGGGTCTCGAGCAGGCATTTT
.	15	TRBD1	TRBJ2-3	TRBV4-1	CASSHPTGGTDTQYF	TGCGCCAGCAGCCACCCGACAGGGGGCACAGATACGCAGTATTTT
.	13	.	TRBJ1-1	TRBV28	CASSSVQGLEAFF	TGTGCCAGCAGTTCAGTACAGGGTCTTGAAGCTTTCTTT
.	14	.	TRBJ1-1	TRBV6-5	CASSIQARNTEAFF	TGTGCCAGCAGCATACAGGCCAGGAACACTGAAGCTTTCTTT
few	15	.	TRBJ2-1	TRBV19	CASSMGRGKGNEQFF	TGTGCCAGTAGTATGGGCAGGGGAAAGGGTAATGAGCAGTTCTTC
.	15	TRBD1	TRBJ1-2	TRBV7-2	CASSLEGRGLGGYTF	TGTGCCAGCAGCTTAGAAGGCAGGGGGTTAGGCGGCTACACCTTC
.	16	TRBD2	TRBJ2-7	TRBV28	CASSLAGLAGTYEQYF	TGTGCCAGCAGTTTAGCCGGACTAGCGGGTACCTACGAGCAGTACTTC
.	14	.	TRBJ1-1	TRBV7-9	CASSSRTENTEAFF	TGTGCCAGCAGTTCTAGGACAGAGAACACTGAAGCTTTCTTT
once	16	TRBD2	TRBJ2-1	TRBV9	CASSVVAGGPDNEQFF	TGTGCCAGCAGCGTAGTTGCGGGGGGGCCGGACAATGAGCAGTTCTTC
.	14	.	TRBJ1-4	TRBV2	CASSGGGVDEKLFF	TGTGCCAGCAGTGGCGGGGGTGTTGATGAAAAACTGTTTTTT
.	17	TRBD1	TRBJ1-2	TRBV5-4	CASSGSPGQGTNYGYTF	TGTGCCAGCAGCGGTTCGCCGGGACAGGGGACTAACTATGGCTACACCTTC